Listed here are 15 T cell receptor beta chains from one sample, sequenced in a study of blood T cell repertoires in COVID-19. The assay was immunoSEQ multiplex PCR, and TCRdb's table has in-frame clones only and misses some. The data contain around 30,000 clones, about 92% of them singletons. Material: peripheral blood. Source of these receptors: a male donor with active COVID-19.

CDR3 residues: CASSLIRGETQYF. The CDR3 nucleotides are TGTGCCAGCAGTTTAATCCGGGGAGAGACCCAGTACTTC. The gene calls are TRBV27 and TRBJ2-5, with D perhaps TRBD2 (5 bases). The germline gives CDR1 MNHEY, CDR2 SMNVEV (reference sequence). Trimming cost V 2 bases and J 4 bases, with 8 bases left between them. This CDR3 has 13 amino acids.

The DNA of the CDR3 is TGTGCCAGTAGTCTAACTGTCTCTAAGGGCTACACCTTC. Its protein is CASSLTVSKGYTF. The chain is built from TRBV19 and TRBJ1-2; D is unclear. Trimming left V 5 bases short and J 8 bases short, with 15 bases between. The CDR3 contains 13 residues. In germline, CDR1 is LNHDA, CDR2 SQIVND (reference sequence).

The CDR3: CASSKGGPGTEAFF. The CDR3 nucleotides are TGTGCCAGCAGTAAAGGCGGTCCTGGAACTGAAGCTTTCTTT. This chain joins TRBV7-8 and TRBJ1-1, with unresolved D. Trimming took 6 bases from V and 5 from J, leaving 16 bases between them. CDR3 length: 14 amino acids. Germline V CDR1 and CDR2: SGHVS, FQNEAQ.

The chain couples TRBV4-1 to TRBJ1-2; TRBD1 agrees at 7 bases. CDR3 length: 15 amino acids. The trim removed 4 bases at V and 0 bases at J, leaving 5 bases unmatched. CDR1 and CDR2 from the germline V gene are MGHRA and YSYEKL. The CDR3 loop reads CASSPGQVSNYGYTF. In DNA form, the CDR3 reads TGCGCCAGCAGCCCAGGACAGGTCTCTAACTATGGCTACACCTTC.

The rearrangement links TRBV24-1 to TRBJ2-3; D is perhaps TRBD1 (5 bases). The CDR3 has 15 residues. Germline V CDR1 and CDR2: KGHDR, SFDVKD. Between the trimmed V and J ends, which lost 9 bases and 0 bases, there was a span of 15 bases. The CDR3 loop is CATQSGRTSTDTQYF. CDR3 coding DNA: TGTGCCACCCAATCAGGGCGTACTAGCACAGATACGCAGTATTTT.

CDR3 sequence (DNA): TGTGCCAGCAGCCGCGGGACGGCGGGCTACAATGAGCAGTTCTTC. Translated: CASSRGTAGYNEQFF. The chain joins TRBV3-1 (or the pseudogene TRBV3-2) to TRBJ2-1; maybe TRBD2 (6 bases). This CDR3 spans 15 amino acids. Trimming pared 4 bases from V and 3 bases from J, leaving 13 bases between. The germline V gene encodes CDR1 LGHDT and CDR2 YNNKEL (reference sequence).

The chain is built from TRBV6-2 or TRBV6-3 and TRBJ2-1; no definite D call. Trimming stripped 0 bases from V and 8 bases from J, with 11 bases between. CDR1 is MNHEY and CDR2 is SVGEGT in the germline V gene. The CDR3 has 14 amino acids. Here the CDR3 DNA reads TGTGCCAGCAGTTACTCGAGAGCGAGCGATGAGCAGTTCTTC. Protein sequence: CASSYSRASDEQFF.

This clone was found once. The rearrangement joins TRBV7-3 to TRBJ1-1; D gene ambiguous. This CDR3 has 17 amino acids. Germline CDR1 and CDR2: SGHTA and FQGTGA. Deletions cut 2 bases from V and 1 base from J, with 17 bases between. CDR3 protein: CASSLRPLRDGNTEAFF. CDR3 nucleotide sequence: TGTGCCAGCAGCTTACGCCCCCTGAGGGATGGGAACACTGAAGCTTTCTTT.

The V gene is TRBV5-1, the J gene TRBJ1-2, with a weak D call TRBD1 (5 bases). The germline CDR1 and CDR2 sequences are SGHRS and YFSETQ. The CDR3 consists of 17 residues. The ends were cut back, 0 bases at V and 1 base at J, with 16 bases in the middle. DNA for the CDR3: TGCGCCAGCAGCTTGGCTCGGGGGACCACTCTTAACTATGGCTACACCTTC. It translates to CASSLARGTTLNYGYTF.

The chain couples TRBV7-2 to TRBJ2-7; D call uncertain. Looked up from germline, CDR1 is SGHTA and CDR2 is FQGNSA. V was clipped by 2 bases and J by 3 bases, with 14 bases between them. This CDR3 is 15 amino acids long. CDR3 residues: CASSLSGWRSYEQYF. The CDR3 DNA reads TGTGCCAGCAGCTTAAGTGGATGGAGAAGCTACGAGCAGTACTTC.

This rearrangement joins TRBV10-3 to TRBJ1-2; the D is unclear. There are 14 residues in the CDR3. Germline values: CDR1 ENHRY, CDR2 SYGVKD. V was clipped by 8 bases and J by 4 bases, with 17 bases between them. DNA for the CDR3: TGTGCCATCTGGGAGGCACAGCCCCTCTATGGCTACACCTTC. It is translated as CAIWEAQPLYGYTF.

The chain is built from TRBV19 and TRBJ2-5; 12 bases fit TRBD2. The CDR3 has 14 amino acids. Germline V gives CDR1 LNHDA, CDR2 SQIVND (reference sequence). J gave up 7 bases and V 4 bases, and 4 bases lay outside the gene matches. The CDR3 spells CASSRTSGVVTQYF. The CDR3 region has the DNA TGTGCCAGTAGTAGGACTAGCGGGGTTGTGACCCAGTACTTC.

This clone was seen more than once but under ten times. The chain links TRBV6-4 to TRBJ1-1; 9 nucleotides agree with TRBD1. V trimming: 4 bases; J trimming: 7 bases; junction bases outside the gene matches: 7. The CDR3 loop spans 14 amino acids. The germline CDR1 and CDR2 sequences are MRHNA and SNTAGT. The CDR3 sequence is CASSATPGQGEAFF. CDR3 nucleotide sequence: TGTGCCAGCAGTGCAACTCCGGGACAGGGTGAAGCTTTCTTT.

The chain has TRBV18 and TRBJ2-2; tentative D call: TRBD1 (5 bases). The V gene's germline CDR1 is KGHSH and CDR2 LQKENI. The CDR3 sequence is 14 residues long. The V gene lost 3 bases and the J gene lost 3 bases, with 8 bases spanning the gap. The CDR3 loop is CASSPGRDTGELFF. Here the CDR3 DNA reads TGTGCCAGCTCACCTGGCAGGGACACCGGGGAGCTGTTTTTT.

The DNA for the CDR3 is TGTGCCAGCAGTTCCCCCCGACAGACAGGATCCCGTGGCTACACCTTC. This sequence encodes CASSSPRQTGSRGYTF. This chain links TRBV6-5 with TRBJ1-2; D possibly corresponds to TRBD1 (6 bases). In germline, CDR1 is MNHEY, CDR2 SVGAGI. CDR3 length: 16 residues. Trimming took off 4 bases at V and 7 bases at J, with 22 bases between the two ends.